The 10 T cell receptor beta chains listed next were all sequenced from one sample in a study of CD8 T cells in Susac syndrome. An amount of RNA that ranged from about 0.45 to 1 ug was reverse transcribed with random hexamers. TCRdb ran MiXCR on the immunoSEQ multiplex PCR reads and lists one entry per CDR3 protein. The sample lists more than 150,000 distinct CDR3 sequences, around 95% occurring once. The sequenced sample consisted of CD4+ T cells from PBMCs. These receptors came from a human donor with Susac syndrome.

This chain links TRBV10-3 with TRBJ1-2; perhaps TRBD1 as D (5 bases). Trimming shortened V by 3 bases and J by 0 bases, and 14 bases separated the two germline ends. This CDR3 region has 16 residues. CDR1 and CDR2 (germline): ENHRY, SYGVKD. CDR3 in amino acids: CAISDLTVRPNYGYTF. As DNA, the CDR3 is TGTGCCATCAGTGACCTGACAGTCCGACCTAACTATGGCTACACCTTC.

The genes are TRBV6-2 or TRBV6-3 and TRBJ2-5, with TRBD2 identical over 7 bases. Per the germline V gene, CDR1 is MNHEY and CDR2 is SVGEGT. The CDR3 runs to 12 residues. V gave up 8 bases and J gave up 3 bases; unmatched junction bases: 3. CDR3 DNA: TGTGCCAGCGGACTAGTGAAAGAGACCCAGTACTTC. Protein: CASGLVKETQYF.

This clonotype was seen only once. CDR3 residues: CASSQDRGGSFHNEQFF. The CDR3 nucleotides are TGCGCCAGCAGCCAAGATCGCGGGGGGTCCTTCCACAATGAGCAGTTCTTC. This rearrangement joins TRBV4-1 to TRBJ2-1, with 8 positions matching TRBD2. CDR3 length equals 17 residues. Germline V gives CDR1 MGHRA, CDR2 YSYEKL. Trimming cost V 0 bases and J 5 bases; bases outside gene matches: 9.

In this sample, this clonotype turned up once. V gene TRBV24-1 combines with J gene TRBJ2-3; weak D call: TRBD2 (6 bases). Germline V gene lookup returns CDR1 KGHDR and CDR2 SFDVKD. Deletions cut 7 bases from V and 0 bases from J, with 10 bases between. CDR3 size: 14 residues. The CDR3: CATRGGLSTDTQYF. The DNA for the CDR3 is TGTGCCACCAGGGGGGGACTGAGCACAGATACGCAGTATTTT.

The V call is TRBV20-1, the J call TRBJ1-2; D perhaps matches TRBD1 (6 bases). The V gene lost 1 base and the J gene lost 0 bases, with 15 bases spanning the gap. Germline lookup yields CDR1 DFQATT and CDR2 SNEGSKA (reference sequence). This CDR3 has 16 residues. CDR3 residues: CSARALRGATNYGYTF. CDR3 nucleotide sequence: TGCAGTGCTAGAGCACTCAGGGGCGCCACTAACTATGGCTACACCTTC.

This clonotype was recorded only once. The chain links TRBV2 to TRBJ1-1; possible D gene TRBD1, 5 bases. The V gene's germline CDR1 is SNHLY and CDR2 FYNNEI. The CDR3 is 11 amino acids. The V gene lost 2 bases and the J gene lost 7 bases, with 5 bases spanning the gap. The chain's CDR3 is CASSEQGEAFF. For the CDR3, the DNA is TGTGCCAGCAGTGAACAGGGTGAAGCTTTCTTT.

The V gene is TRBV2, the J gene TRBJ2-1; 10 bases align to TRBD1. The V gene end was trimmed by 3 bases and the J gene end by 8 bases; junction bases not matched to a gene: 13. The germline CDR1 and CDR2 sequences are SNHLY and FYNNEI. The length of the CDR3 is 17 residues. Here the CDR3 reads CASSEESRDRGRDEQFF. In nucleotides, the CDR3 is TGTGCCAGCAGTGAGGAATCCCGGGACAGGGGAAGGGATGAGCAGTTCTTC.

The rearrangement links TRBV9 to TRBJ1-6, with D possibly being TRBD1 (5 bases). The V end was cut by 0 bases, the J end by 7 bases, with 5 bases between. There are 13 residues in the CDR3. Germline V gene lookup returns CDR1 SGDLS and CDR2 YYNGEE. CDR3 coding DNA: TGTGCCAGCAGCGTAGAGGGGAATTCACCCCTCCACTTT. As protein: CASSVEGNSPLHF.

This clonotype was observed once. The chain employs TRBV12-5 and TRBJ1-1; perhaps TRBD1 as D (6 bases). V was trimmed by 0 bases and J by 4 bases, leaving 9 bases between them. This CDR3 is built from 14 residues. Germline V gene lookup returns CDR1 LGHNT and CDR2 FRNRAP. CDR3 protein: CASGLVSRGTEAFF. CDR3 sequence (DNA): TGTGCTAGTGGTTTGGTCTCCAGGGGCACTGAAGCTTTCTTT.

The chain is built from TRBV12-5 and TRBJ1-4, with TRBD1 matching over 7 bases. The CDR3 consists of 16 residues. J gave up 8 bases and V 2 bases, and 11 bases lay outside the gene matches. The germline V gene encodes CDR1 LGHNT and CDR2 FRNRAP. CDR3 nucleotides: TGTGCTAGTGGTTTGTTCGTAGGTCCCAGGGGGGAAAAACTGTTTTTT. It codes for CASGLFVGPRGEKLFF.